This TCR beta chain was recovered during a study of T cells after posttransplantation cyclophosphamide. Study-wide results and limits: After PTCy, TRB diversity resembled that of CNI/methotrexate controls.

With 1 base clipped from V and 2 bases from J, the junction kept 6 bases outside the gene matches. Germline CDR1 is LGHNA and CDR2 is YSLEER. There are 16 residues in the CDR3. Sequencing used immunoSEQ multiplex PCR; TCRdb keeps in-frame clones, though not all of them. This sample has approximately 17,000 clones, each found more than once. Treatment was busulfan-fludarabine conditioning, a marrow graft, and cyclophosphamide on days +3 and +4. There are many counts of this clone. The antigen is not known. This receptor was identified in a female patient between 25 and 45 years old who received an allogeneic stem cell transplant from a related donor, was CMV-positive, and had no GVHD. Some T cells may have come from the graft donor. Material: PBMCs, obtained after allogeneic stem cell transplant with posttransplant cyclophosphamide. The V call is TRBV4-3, the J call TRBJ2-7, with 9 bases aligning to TRBD1. The DNA of the CDR3 is TGCGCCAGCAGCCAAGTCTTTAGACAGGGGGCCTACGAGCAGTACTTC. Encoded protein: CASSQVFRQGAYEQYF.